This TCR beta chain originates from a study of shared clonotypes between healthy human individuals. Study context: Each donor contributed plates that comprised three CD4 naive, three CD4 memory, two CD8 naive and one CD8 memory.

Germline CDR1 reads SGDLS; CDR2 reads YYNGEE. The CDR3 sequence is 12 residues long. V was shortened by 1 base and J by 8 bases, with 7 bases between the two germline ends. As for this clone: Its antigen is still unknown.

In the source study's methods: Because ImmunoSEQ provided only junction sequences with no quality scores, the filtering differed. The protocol was immunoSEQ multiplex PCR, while the TCRdb copy is restricted to in-frame clones and leaves out a portion. That table furnishes V, J and clone size, whereas the DNA furnished D and trimming. Here the sample spans more than 2 million clones, 90% to 97% being singletons. Study results and limitations: Sequencing depth was expected to influence donor clonotype sharing. Clonotype sharing across four donors was observed for about 5.2% of naive CD4 clonotypes.

Sequenced input: naive CD4+ T cells sorted from blood. As to subset: CD45RA+ positively selected. The chain uses TRBV9 and TRBJ1-5; D not resolved. This clonotype was sampled from a man between 18 and 29 years old in good health. The CDR3 DNA reads TGTGCCAGCAGCGTACCGGGAGAGCCCCAGCATTTT. Its protein is CASSVPGEPQHF.